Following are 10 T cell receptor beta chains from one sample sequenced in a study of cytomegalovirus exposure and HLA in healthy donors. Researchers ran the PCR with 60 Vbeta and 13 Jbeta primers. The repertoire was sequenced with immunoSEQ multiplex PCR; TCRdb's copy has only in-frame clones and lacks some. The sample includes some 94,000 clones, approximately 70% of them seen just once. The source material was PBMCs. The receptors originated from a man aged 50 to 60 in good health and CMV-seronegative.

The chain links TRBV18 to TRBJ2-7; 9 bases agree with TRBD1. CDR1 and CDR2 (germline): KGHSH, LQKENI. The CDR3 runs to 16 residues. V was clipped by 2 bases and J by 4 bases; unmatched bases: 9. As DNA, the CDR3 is TGTGCCAGCTCACCAGGGACGGACAGGGGATATTACGAGCAGTACTTC. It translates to CASSPGTDRGYYEQYF.

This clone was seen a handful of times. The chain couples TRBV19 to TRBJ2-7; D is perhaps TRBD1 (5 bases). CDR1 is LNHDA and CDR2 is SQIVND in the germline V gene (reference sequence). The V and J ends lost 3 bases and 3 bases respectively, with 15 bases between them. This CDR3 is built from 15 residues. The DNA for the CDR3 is TGTGCCAGTAGTATGGGGCTGGGGATCCGCTACGAGCAGTACTTC. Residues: CASSMGLGIRYEQYF. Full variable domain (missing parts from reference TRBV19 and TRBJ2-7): DGGITQSPKYLFRKEGQNVTLSCEQNLNHDAMYWYRQDPGQGLRLIYYSQIVNDFQKGDIAEGYSVSREKKESFPLTVTSAQKNPTAFYLCASSMGLGIRYEQYFGPGTRLTVT.

The DNA of the CDR3 is TGTGCCAGCAGTGATCAGATCCAGGGGTGGTCCGGGGAGCTGTTTTTT. Encoded protein: CASSDQIQGWSGELFF. V gene TRBV25-1 combines with J gene TRBJ2-2; possible D gene TRBD1, 6 bases. Per the germline V gene, CDR1 is MGHDK and CDR2 is SYGVNS. CDR3 length: 16 residues. Trimming cost V 3 bases and J 6 bases, with 17 bases left between them.

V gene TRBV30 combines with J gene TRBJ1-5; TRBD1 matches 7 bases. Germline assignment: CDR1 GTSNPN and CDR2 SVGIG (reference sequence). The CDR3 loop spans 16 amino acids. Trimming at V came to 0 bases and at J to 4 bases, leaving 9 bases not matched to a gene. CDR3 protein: CAWSVRVGTANQPQHF. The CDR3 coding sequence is TGTGCCTGGAGTGTACGGGTAGGGACAGCAAATCAGCCCCAGCATTTT. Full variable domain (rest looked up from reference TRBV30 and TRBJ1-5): SQTIHQWPATLVQPVGSPLSLECTVEGTSNPNLYWYRQAAGRGLQLLFYSVGIGQISSEVPQNLSASRPQDRQFILSSKKLLLSDSGFYLCAWSVRVGTANQPQHFGDGTRLSIL.

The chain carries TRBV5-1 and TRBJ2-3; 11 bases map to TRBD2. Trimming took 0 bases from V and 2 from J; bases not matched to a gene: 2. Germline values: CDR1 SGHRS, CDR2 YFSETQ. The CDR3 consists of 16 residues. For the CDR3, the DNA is TGCGCCAGCAGCTTGGTAGCGGGGGGGACCACAGATACGCAGTATTTT. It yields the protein CASSLVAGGTTDTQYF.

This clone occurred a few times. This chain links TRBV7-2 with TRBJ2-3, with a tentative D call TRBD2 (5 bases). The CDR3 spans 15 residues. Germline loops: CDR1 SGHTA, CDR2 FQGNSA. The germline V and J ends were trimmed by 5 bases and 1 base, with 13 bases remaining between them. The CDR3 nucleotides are TGTGCCAGCAGCCCCAGCCGAGCGGGCACAGATACGCAGTATTTT. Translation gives CASSPSRAGTDTQYF.

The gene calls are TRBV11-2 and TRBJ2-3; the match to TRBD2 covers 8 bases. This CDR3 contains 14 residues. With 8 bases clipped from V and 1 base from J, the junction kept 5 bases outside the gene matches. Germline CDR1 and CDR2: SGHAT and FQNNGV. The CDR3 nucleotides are TGTGCCAGCGGGGCGACTAGCGGCACAGATACGCAGTATTTT. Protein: CASGATSGTDTQYF.

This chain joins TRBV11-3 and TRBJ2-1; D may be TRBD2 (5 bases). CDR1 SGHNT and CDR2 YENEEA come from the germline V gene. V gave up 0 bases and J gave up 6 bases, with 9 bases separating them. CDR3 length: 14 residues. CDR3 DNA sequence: TGTGCCAGCAGCTTAGATCGCGGGCGCAATGAGCAGTTCTTC. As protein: CASSLDRGRNEQFF. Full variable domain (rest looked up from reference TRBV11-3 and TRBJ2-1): EAGVVQSPRYKIIEKKQPVAFWCNPISGHNTLYWYLQNLGQGPELLIRYENEEAVDDSQLPKDRFSAERLKGVDSTLKIQPAELGDSAVYLCASSLDRGRNEQFFGPGTRLTVL.

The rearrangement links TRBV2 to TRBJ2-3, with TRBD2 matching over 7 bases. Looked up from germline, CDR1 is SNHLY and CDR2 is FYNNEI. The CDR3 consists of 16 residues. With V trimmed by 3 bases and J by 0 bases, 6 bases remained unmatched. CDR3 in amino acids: CASSDPLADSTDTQYF. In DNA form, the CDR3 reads TGTGCCAGCAGTGACCCCCTAGCGGACAGCACAGATACGCAGTATTTT.

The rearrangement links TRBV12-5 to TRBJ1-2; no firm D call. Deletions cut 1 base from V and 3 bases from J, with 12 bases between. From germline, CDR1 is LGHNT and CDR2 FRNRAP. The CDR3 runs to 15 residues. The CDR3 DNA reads TGTGCTAGTGGTTTGGGGTTCGAGGGCGACTATGGCTACACCTTC. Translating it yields CASGLGFEGDYGYTF.